This T cell receptor (beta chain) was documented in a study of T cell repertoires in cytomegalovirus infection. Study-wide context: Public signatures in TCR beta pointed to CMV infection and matching HLA type. Whole-study findings and limits: Cumulative public TCR beta family frequency identified carriers of CMV plus the relevant HLA. Ex vivo responses were dominated by HLA-C-restricted CMV-specific TCR beta clonotypes.

In this sample, this clonotype turned up a few times. Its matching antigen is unknown. This CDR3 comprises 14 residues. CDR1 and CDR2 from the germline V gene are DFQATT and SNEGSKA (reference sequence). V lost 3 bases to trimming and J lost 0 bases, with 9 bases between them. Using its own MiXCR run on the reads, TCRdb lists one record per CDR3 protein. The sample lists 110,000 to 150,000 distinct CDR3 sequences, 5.5% to 7% occurring once. This clonotype was obtained from a human donor in good health (CMV status not recorded). Some clones in this sample may be carry-over from other donors' samples. V gene TRBV20-1 combines with J gene TRBJ2-4; D gene ambiguous. The source material was PBMCs. The DNA of the CDR3 is TGCAGTGCTAGCCCCCCCCTAGCCAAAAACATTCAGTACTTC. As protein: CSASPPLAKNIQYF.